This entry lists 30 T cell receptor beta chains sequenced from one sample in a study of T cell responses to AZD1222 COVID-19 vaccine. The protocol was immunoSEQ multiplex PCR, while the TCRdb copy is restricted to in-frame clones and leaves out a portion. This table holds about 160,000 clones, around 90% found once. Here the sequenced sample was peripheral blood, taken 28 days after the second AZD1222 dose. These TCRs come from an adult who received the AZD1222 COVID-19 vaccine.

This chain connects TRBV6-5 to TRBJ1-1; D ambiguous. Germline CDR1 reads MNHEY; CDR2 reads SVGAGI. V was pared by 4 bases and J by 6 bases, with 15 bases between. The CDR3 contains 14 residues. The CDR3 spells CASSFSEGTAEAFF. CDR3 nucleotides: TGTGCCAGCAGTTTTTCGGAGGGAACAGCTGAAGCTTTCTTT.

V and J are TRBV5-1 and TRBJ2-5, with D possibly TRBD1 on 6 matching bases. Trimming pared 0 bases from V and 7 bases from J, leaving 13 bases between. From germline, CDR1 is SGHRS and CDR2 YFSETQ. The CDR3 length is 14 residues. The CDR3, as DNA: TGCGCCAGCAGCTTGGGGGCAGGGGATGGGACCCAGTACTTC. It specifies CASSLGAGDGTQYF.

The J gene is TRBJ2-2, the V gene TRBV7-9, with no clear D. With 2 bases removed from V and 2 bases from J, the gap between germline ends came to 9 bases. This CDR3 comprises 15 residues. The germline gives CDR1 SEHNR, CDR2 FQNEAQ (reference sequence). The CDR3 coding sequence is TGTGCCAGCAGCTTATCGGCTACCAACACCGGGGAGCTGTTTTTT. Translated: CASSLSATNTGELFF.

CDR3 nucleotide sequence: TGTGCCAGCAGTCCCCTCGGGAGGAAGCCCCAGCATTTT. It yields the protein CASSPLGRKPQHF. This rearrangement joins TRBV27 to TRBJ1-5; D gene uncertain. V was cut by 5 bases and J by 8 bases, with 13 bases left in between. The V gene's germline CDR1 is MNHEY and CDR2 SMNVEV (reference sequence). The CDR3 has 13 amino acids.

The DNA of the CDR3 is TGCGCCAGCGGAGAGCAGGGGAGGACAGATACGCAGTATTTT. It yields the protein CASGEQGRTDTQYF. J is TRBJ2-3 and V is TRBV5-1; D possibly uses TRBD1 or TRBD2 (6 bases each). Germline-derived CDR1 and CDR2 are SGHRS and YFSETQ. The CDR3 contains 14 residues. V was cut by 7 bases and J by 3 bases, with 15 bases left in between.

V and J are TRBV2 and TRBJ2-5; tentatively, D is TRBD2 (5 bases). Between the trimmed V and J ends, which lost 4 bases and 3 bases, there was a span of 6 bases. The germline gives CDR1 SNHLY, CDR2 FYNNEI. This CDR3 contains 12 residues. CDR3 bases: TGTGCCAGCAGTGGAGGGAAAGAGACCCAGTACTTC. The encoded protein is CASSGGKETQYF.

The chain links TRBV12-3 or TRBV12-4 to TRBJ2-5; D is unresolved. Trimming pared 3 bases from V and 4 bases from J, leaving 9 bases between. The CDR3 is made up of 13 amino acids. CDR3 sequence (DNA): TGTGCCAGCAGTTTGGATTGGGTAGAGACCCAGTACTTC. Its translation: CASSLDWVETQYF.

The chain uses TRBV6-4 and TRBJ2-7; D is undetermined. Trimming removed 6 bases at V and 7 bases at J, with 25 bases between. This CDR3 is 16 amino acids long. Germline CDR1 is MRHNA and CDR2 is SNTAGT. The CDR3 DNA is TGTGCCAGCAGCGAATTTAGGTTACAAGCCCTGTTAGAGCAGTACTTC. This encodes CASSEFRLQALLEQYF.

The chain links TRBV27 to TRBJ1-1; 7 positions agree with TRBD1. V shed 6 bases, J shed 4 bases, and the junction held 5 bases outside the gene matches. The CDR3 has 13 amino acids. Germline CDR1 is MNHEY and CDR2 is SMNVEV (reference sequence). The CDR3 sequence is CASSPTGFTEAFF. The CDR3 region has the DNA TGTGCCAGCAGCCCGACAGGGTTCACTGAAGCTTTCTTT.

The V gene is TRBV9, the J gene TRBJ2-1; D may be TRBD1 or TRBD2 (5 bases each). Germline CDR1 and CDR2: SGDLS and YYNGEE. Trimming took 6 bases from V and 3 from J, leaving 16 bases between them. This CDR3 spans 15 amino acids. This CDR3 is CASTSGAANYNEQFF. In DNA, the CDR3 is TGTGCCAGCACCTCCGGGGCAGCGAACTACAATGAGCAGTTCTTC.

The chain uses TRBV29-1 and TRBJ1-1; TRBD1 aligns across 7 bases. Per the germline V gene, CDR1 is SQVTM and CDR2 is ANQGSEA. V shed 7 bases and J 1 base; nucleotides not matched to a gene: 0. The CDR3 totals 11 residues. DNA for the CDR3: TGCAGCGACAGGGGGAACACTGAAGCTTTCTTT. Protein sequence: CSDRGNTEAFF.

The chain is built from TRBV5-1 and TRBJ1-6; weak D call: TRBD1 (6 bases). Germline CDR1 is SGHRS and CDR2 is YFSETQ. The CDR3 sequence is 15 residues long. V lost 3 bases to trimming and J lost 2 bases, with 9 bases between them. Here the CDR3 reads CASSSGEAYNSPLHF. The CDR3 nucleotides are TGCGCCAGCAGCTCAGGGGAGGCCTATAATTCACCCCTCCACTTT.

The chain has TRBV13 and TRBJ2-3, with 10 bases fitting TRBD1. The CDR3 is 15 residues long. The germline V gene has CDR1 PRHDT and CDR2 FYEKMQ (reference sequence). V shed 6 bases and J 4 bases; nucleotides not matched to a gene: 7. The CDR3 protein is CASRPGTGAPDTQYF. The CDR3 DNA reads TGTGCCAGCAGACCCGGGACAGGGGCCCCAGATACGCAGTATTTT.

The CDR3: CASSLEGGGEAFF. Here the CDR3 DNA reads TGTGCCAGCAGCTTAGAGGGAGGTGGTGAAGCTTTCTTT. The chain is built from TRBV7-2 and TRBJ1-1, with D unclear. CDR3 length equals 13 residues. From germline, CDR1 is SGHTA and CDR2 FQGNSA. V lost 1 base to trimming and J lost 7 bases, with 10 bases between them.

The genes are TRBV5-6 and TRBJ2-3; D possibly corresponds to TRBD2 (6 bases). The CDR3 is made up of 18 amino acids. V shed 0 bases and J shed 3 bases, with 20 bases lying between them. Germline V lookup: CDR1 SGHDT, CDR2 YYEEEE. CDR3 DNA: TGTGCCAGCAGCTTGGCTTTTATAACGGGAGCTCGTACAGATACGCAGTATTTT. Translation gives CASSLAFITGARTDTQYF.

V usage is TRBV10-1 and J usage is TRBJ2-1; 9 nucleotides line up with TRBD2. The germline V gene has CDR1 WNHNN and CDR2 SYGVQD (reference sequence). This CDR3 region has 14 residues. V was clipped by 3 bases and J by 8 bases; unmatched bases: 5. In DNA, the CDR3 is TGCGCCAGCAGTGAAGGCGGGAGGGTCGATGAGCAGTTCTTC. Its protein is CASSEGGRVDEQFF.

The CDR3 DNA sequence: TGTGCCAGCAGTTTGGGGACTAGAGGAGAGACCCAGTACTTC. Its translation is CASSLGTRGETQYF. The gene calls are TRBV27 and TRBJ2-5; 8 bases are shared with TRBD2. The CDR3 length is 14 residues. With 3 bases clipped from V and 4 bases from J, the junction kept 4 bases outside the gene matches. Germline CDR1 reads MNHEY; CDR2 reads SMNVEV (reference sequence).

As to this clone: Without the conserved terminal phenylalanine or tryptophan, this CDR3 likely stems from a read error. The DNA is omitted, as the CDR3 cannot be located on it reliably, and the CDR3 follows TCRdb's listing. This chain connects TRBV19 to TRBJ1-2. Germline V lookup: CDR1 LNHDA, CDR2 SQIVND (reference sequence). The CDR3 comprises 13 residues, both ends counted. The CDR3 spells CASRLQGDSLRFA.

The chain joins TRBV5-1 to TRBJ1-5; 11 nucleotides line up with TRBD1. Germline values: CDR1 SGHRS, CDR2 YFSETQ. V lost 5 bases, J lost 8 bases, and 9 bases stayed unmatched. The length of the CDR3 is 15 residues. CDR3 in amino acids: CASREGQGVWEPQHF. In DNA form, the CDR3 reads TGCGCCAGCAGGGAGGGACAGGGGGTGTGGGAGCCCCAGCATTTT.

This clone has just one count. V gene TRBV30 combines with J gene TRBJ1-2; D is unclear. The CDR3 runs to 12 residues. Germline lookup yields CDR1 GTSNPN and CDR2 SVGIG (reference sequence). Trimming removed 3 bases from V and 8 bases from J, with 13 bases in between. For the CDR3, the DNA is TGTGCCTGGAGCCTTGTAGGGCGCGGCTACACCTTC. It yields the protein CAWSLVGRGYTF.

The chain recombines TRBV2 with TRBJ2-7; TRBD1 aligns across 9 bases. V lost 1 base to trimming and J lost 3 bases; unmatched junction nucleotides: 7. Germline V CDR1 and CDR2: SNHLY, FYNNEI. The CDR3 length is 16 residues. The CDR3 here is CASSEERQGGSYEQYF. In DNA form, the CDR3 reads TGTGCCAGCAGTGAAGAAAGACAGGGGGGAAGCTACGAGCAGTACTTC.

The J gene is TRBJ2-3, the V gene TRBV6-6; TRBD2 agrees at 11 bases. The germline V gene has CDR1 MNHNY and CDR2 SVGAGI (reference sequence). The CDR3 has 14 residues. Trimming took 7 bases from V and 1 from J; bases not matched to a gene: 1. CDR3 protein: CASIAGGGTDTQYF. The CDR3 DNA is TGTGCCAGCATAGCGGGAGGGGGCACAGATACGCAGTATTTT.

The J gene is TRBJ2-5, the V gene TRBV29-1, with unresolved D. CDR1 is SQVTM and CDR2 is ANQGSEA in the germline V gene. The CDR3 totals 12 residues. V lost 5 bases to trimming and J lost 1 base, with 8 bases between them. The CDR3 sequence is CSVSTSQETQYF. CDR3 DNA: TGCAGCGTTAGTACCAGCCAAGAGACCCAGTACTTC.

The chain joins TRBV29-1 to TRBJ1-1; D unresolved. The CDR3 contains 12 residues. CDR1 and CDR2 (germline): SQVTM, ANQGSEA. V shed 5 bases and J shed 8 bases, with 15 bases lying between them. The DNA of the CDR3 is TGCAGCGTTACCGACGGCCCTGCCGAAGCTTTCTTT. Residues: CSVTDGPAEAFF.

The V and J genes are TRBV3-1 (or the pseudogene TRBV3-2) and TRBJ2-7; no clear D. V gave up 4 bases and J gave up 0 bases, with 13 bases separating them. Looked up from germline, CDR1 is LGHDT and CDR2 is YNNKEL (reference sequence). The CDR3 has 15 residues. CDR3: CASSLNPSPSYEQYF. In DNA form, the CDR3 reads TGTGCCAGCAGCCTAAATCCCTCACCCTCCTACGAGCAGTACTTC.

The CDR3 loop is CASSVGPGNTGELFF. The CDR3 nucleotides read TGTGCCAGCAGCGTTGGGCCCGGGAACACCGGGGAGCTGTTTTTT. V gene TRBV9 combines with J gene TRBJ2-2; unclear D gene. Germline V gene data show CDR1 as SGDLS and CDR2 as YYNGEE. CDR3 length: 15 residues. Trimming pared 2 bases from V and 1 base from J, leaving 9 bases between.

The CDR3 spells CASSIGSGYNEQFF. CDR3 DNA: TGTGCCAGTAGTATCGGTAGCGGATACAATGAGCAGTTCTTC. The chain uses TRBV19 and TRBJ2-1; the D gene is possibly TRBD2 (6 bases). Germline CDR1 and CDR2: LNHDA and SQIVND (reference sequence). The CDR3 is 14 residues long. Trimming took 3 bases from V and 4 from J, leaving 10 bases between them.

This chain connects TRBV28 to TRBJ2-2, with D possibly matching TRBD2 (5 bases). V gave up 10 bases and J gave up 8 bases, with 29 bases separating them. The CDR3 covers 17 residues. The germline gives CDR1 MDHEN, CDR2 SYDVKM. The CDR3 region is CATHDVRAADPTGELFF. The CDR3 DNA is TGTGCCACCCATGATGTGAGAGCGGCGGACCCGACGGGGGAGCTGTTTTTT.

The V call is TRBV23-1, the J call TRBJ1-4, with a weak D call TRBD1 (5 bases). TRBV23-1 is reported as an ORF; its role is uncertain. V lost 0 bases, J lost 3 bases, and 8 bases lay in between. The CDR3 runs to 15 residues. The CDR3 DNA sequence: TGCGCCAGCAGTCAATCCAGAGGGGCTAATGAAAAACTGTTTTTT. This sequence encodes CASSQSRGANEKLFF.

The rearrangement joins TRBV11-2 to TRBJ2-7, with D uncertain. The CDR3 runs 17 residues. The germline V gene has CDR1 SGHAT and CDR2 FQNNGV. Trimming left V 0 bases short and J 4 bases short, with 19 bases between. The CDR3 region is CASSLETLVGVNYEQYF. The CDR3 DNA sequence: TGTGCCAGCAGCTTAGAAACATTAGTGGGTGTGAATTACGAGCAGTACTTC.